The 21 T cell receptor beta chains reported below all come from one sample, sequenced in a study of glioma-infiltrating T cells (dated by TCRdb to about 2016). Sequencing was performed on an Illumina MiSeq. TCR alpha and beta CDR3 regions were amplified with the iRepertoire nested amplicon-rescue multiplex PCR (arm-PCR) platform from RNA. TCRdb cleaned the public reads at Q25 with fastp, built clones with MiXCR and kept in-frame beta chains. Every entry covers one CDR3 protein and lists the most common genes and DNA from its rows. The sample includes some 12,000 distinct CDR3 sequences, with about 26% observed a single time. The ten largest account for approximately 40% of the sample. Sequencing was performed on glioma tissue, nonneoplastic brain tissue, or PBMCs (not recorded which). The origin of the receptors is a human donor with low-grade glioma or glioblastoma, undergoing nonglioma brain surgery, or in good health (not recorded which).

This clonotype has a count of ten or more. J is TRBJ1-2 and V is TRBV20-1; D is possibly TRBD1 (5 bases). CDR3 size: 14 residues. Germline V gene lookup returns CDR1 DFQATT and CDR2 SNEGSKA (reference sequence). V lost 1 base to trimming and J lost 7 bases, with 16 bases between them. CDR3 sequence (DNA): TGCAGTGCTAGAGGGTCGGGTGGGGCGATTGGCTACACCTTC. Translated: CSARGSGGAIGYTF.

The genes are TRBV14 and TRBJ2-3, with D hard to call. CDR1 is SGHDN, CDR2 FVKESK, per germline. The ends were cut back, 3 bases at V and 0 bases at J, with 7 bases in the middle. This CDR3 has 14 amino acids. The CDR3 region has the DNA TGTGCCAGCAGCCAGTACGACAGCACAGATACGCAGTATTTT. Its protein product is CASSQYDSTDTQYF.

This chain joins TRBV18 and TRBJ2-5; 10 positions agree with TRBD2. The CDR3 consists of 17 residues. The germline gives CDR1 KGHSH, CDR2 LQKENI. Losses at the gene ends were 8 bases for V and 4 bases for J; bases not matched to a gene: 16. The CDR3 protein is CASLKAGGPNSPETQYF. DNA of the CDR3: TGTGCCAGCCTAAAAGCGGGAGGGCCGAATAGCCCAGAGACCCAGTACTTC.

This clonotype was counted only a few times. V and J are TRBV2 and TRBJ1-5; 7 positions match TRBD1. CDR1 and CDR2 (germline): SNHLY, FYNNEI. The CDR3 length is 14 residues. V shed 6 bases and J 3 bases; nucleotides not matched to a gene: 5. The CDR3 here is CASRRDSYNQPQHF. The CDR3 DNA follows: TGTGCCAGCAGGAGGGACAGCTACAATCAGCCCCAGCATTTT.

This clonotype was seen ten or more times. Its ends do not fully match the called genes, so a read error is possible. This sequence joins TRBV7-9 and TRBJ2-7; D might be TRBD1 (5 bases). The CDR3 sequence is 12 residues long. The germline CDR1 and CDR2 sequences are SEHNR and FQNEAQ (reference sequence). In DNA form, the CDR3 reads TGTGCCAGCAGCCTAGAGCTGACAGAGCCGTACTTC. This gives the protein CASSLELTEPYF.

The J gene is TRBJ2-2, the V gene TRBV14, with 7 bases aligning to TRBD1. Unmatched junction bases numbered 11, after V lost 5 bases and J lost 5 bases. CDR1 and CDR2 (germline): SGHDN, FVKESK. The CDR3 totals 16 residues. The CDR3 nucleotides are TGTGCCAGCAGCGCCCGGACAGGTCGCCGGACCGGGGAGCTGTTTTTT. This sequence encodes CASSARTGRRTGELFF.

This clonotype has ten or more counts. The chain couples TRBV6-1 to TRBJ2-1; the match to TRBD2 covers 7 bases. The CDR3 spans 16 residues. J was trimmed by 4 bases and V by 4 bases; bases with no gene match: 10. CDR1 is MNHNS, CDR2 SASEGT, per germline. CDR3 coding DNA: TGTGCCAGCAGTGTAAGTTGGGCTAGCGGTTACAATGAGCAGTTCTTC. As protein: CASSVSWASGYNEQFF.

This clonotype has a handful of counts. The rearrangement joins TRBV28 to TRBJ2-3, with TRBD2 matching over 9 bases. Germline lookup yields CDR1 MDHEN and CDR2 SYDVKM. The CDR3 loop spans 16 amino acids. J was trimmed by 2 bases and V by 6 bases; bases with no gene match: 9. The CDR3 is CASSSLAGEATDTQYF. DNA of the CDR3: TGTGCCAGCAGCTCCTTAGCGGGGGAGGCCACAGATACGCAGTATTTT.

J is TRBJ2-1 and V is TRBV11-3; D is perhaps TRBD1 (5 bases). The germline CDR1 and CDR2 sequences are SGHNT and YENEEA. Trimming left V 11 bases short and J 0 bases short, with 17 bases between. There are 15 residues in the CDR3. CDR3 region: CALSFSRGSYNEQFF. The CDR3, as DNA: TGTGCCCTCAGCTTTTCTAGGGGCTCCTACAATGAGCAGTTCTTC.

This clonotype appeared many times. The chain joins TRBV6-1 to TRBJ2-3, with 8 bases identical to TRBD1. CDR1 is MNHNS and CDR2 is SASEGT in the germline V gene. After removal of 5 bases from V and 9 bases from J, the junction contained 10 bases not matched to a gene. The CDR3 runs to 14 residues. The CDR3 loop reads CASSFDRGDDTQYF. Here the CDR3 DNA reads TGTGCCAGCAGTTTCGACAGGGGCGATGACACGCAGTATTTT.

This clonotype was seen many times. The genes are TRBV7-9 and TRBJ2-7; D ambiguous. This CDR3 is 15 amino acids long. Germline V CDR1 and CDR2: SEHNR, FQNEAQ (reference sequence). Deletions cut 0 bases from V and 6 bases from J, with 15 bases between. The chain's CDR3 is CASSLAPPGYSEQYF. In DNA, the CDR3 is TGTGCCAGCAGCTTAGCGCCCCCAGGTTACAGCGAGCAGTACTTC.

This clonotype was detected ten times or more. This rearrangement joins TRBV20-1 to TRBJ2-5; possibly TRBD1 or TRBD2 for D (5 bases each). Looked up from germline, CDR1 is DFQATT and CDR2 is SNEGSKA (reference sequence). CDR3 size: 14 residues. The germline V and J ends were trimmed by 0 bases and 5 bases, with 13 bases remaining between them. CDR3 nucleotides: TGCAGTGCTAGAGATATGAGGGGCTCGGAGACCCAGTACTTC. It encodes CSARDMRGSETQYF.

This clonotype was counted many times. The rearrangement uses TRBV3-1 and TRBJ2-6, with D perhaps TRBD1 (5 bases). CDR1 is LGHDT and CDR2 is YNNKEL in the germline V gene (reference sequence). The length of the CDR3 is 16 residues. Trimming cost V 1 base and J 4 bases, with 11 bases left between them. Here the CDR3 reads CASSQVGRAGANVLTF. The CDR3 DNA follows: TGTGCCAGCAGCCAAGTTGGCAGGGCGGGGGCCAACGTCCTGACTTTC.

At least ten counts were recorded for this clonotype. This chain links TRBV10-3 with TRBJ2-5; the match to TRBD1 covers 7 bases. J lost 2 bases, V lost 1 base, and 4 bases had no gene match. The germline gives CDR1 ENHRY, CDR2 SYGVKD. There are 15 residues in the CDR3. In DNA form, the CDR3 reads TGTGCCATCAGTGAGTACGGGACAGTACAAGAGACCCAGTACTTC. The encoded protein is CAISEYGTVQETQYF.

This sequence joins TRBV6-6 and TRBJ2-1; the D call may be TRBD1 or TRBD2 (5 bases each). The CDR3 loop spans 14 amino acids. Trimming cost V 2 bases and J 1 base, with 6 bases left between them. Germline CDR1 is MNHNY and CDR2 is SVGAGI (reference sequence). This CDR3 reads CASSYGGSYNEQFF. In nucleotides, the CDR3 is TGTGCCAGCAGTTACGGGGGTTCCTACAATGAGCAGTTCTTC.

V usage is TRBV20-1 and J usage is TRBJ2-1; TRBD2 is a possible D gene (6 bases). The germline gives CDR1 DFQATT, CDR2 SNEGSKA (reference sequence). The length of the CDR3 is 15 residues. This CDR3 is CSGGLSAGSYVEQFF. CDR3 in DNA: TGCAGCGGGGGTCTTTCAGCGGGTAGTTATGTTGAGCAGTTCTTC.

J is TRBJ2-7 and V is TRBV4-1, with 10 bases lining up with TRBD2. With V trimmed by 4 bases and J by 2 bases, 11 bases remained unmatched. The V gene's germline CDR1 is MGHRA and CDR2 YSYEKL. This CDR3 is 17 amino acids long. CDR3 sequence reads: CASSPGRRTSGPYEQYF. The CDR3 nucleotides read TGCGCCAGCAGCCCTGGGAGAAGGACTAGCGGTCCCTACGAGCAGTACTTC.

The chain couples TRBV19 to TRBJ2-1; D unresolved. The CDR3 is 15 residues long. Trimming removed 5 bases from V and 8 bases from J, with 19 bases in between. CDR1 is LNHDA and CDR2 is SQIVND in the germline V gene (reference sequence). The CDR3 is CASSVGLTPGDEQFF. The DNA of the CDR3 is TGTGCCAGTAGTGTGGGGTTGACCCCTGGCGATGAGCAGTTCTTC.

This sequence joins TRBV2 and TRBJ2-7; TRBD2 agrees at 9 bases. This CDR3 is 13 amino acids long. V gave up 2 bases and J gave up 6 bases; unmatched junction bases: 2. Germline V gene lookup returns CDR1 SNHLY and CDR2 FYNNEI. CDR3 coding DNA: TGTGCCAGCAGTGAATATAGCGGGAGCGAGCAGTACTTC. Translated: CASSEYSGSEQYF.

This clonotype showed up many times. V and J are TRBV27 and TRBJ1-1, with D possibly being TRBD1 (6 bases). Trimming left V 6 bases short and J 4 bases short, with 12 bases between. This CDR3 has 13 amino acids. Germline V gene lookup returns CDR1 MNHEY and CDR2 SMNVEV (reference sequence). CDR3 region: CASRIGGGTEAFF. Here the CDR3 DNA reads TGTGCCAGCAGGATAGGGGGGGGCACTGAAGCTTTCTTT.

This clonotype was counted between two and nine times. This chain links TRBV5-5 with TRBJ1-1, with D unclear. Trimming left V 4 bases short and J 0 bases short, with 10 bases between. The CDR3 totals 14 residues. Germline assignment: CDR1 SGHKS and CDR2 YYEKEE (reference sequence). The CDR3 coding sequence is TGTGCCAGCAGCCCCAAGCGCATGAACACTGAAGCTTTCTTT. As protein: CASSPKRMNTEAFF.